The 26 T cell receptor beta chains in this list originate from one sample, sequenced in a study of cytomegalovirus exposure and HLA in healthy donors. PCR employed 60 Vbeta and 13 Jbeta primers. Clones were read by immunoSEQ multiplex PCR, and TCRdb kept only the in-frame ones, dropping some. The repertoire holds 150,000 to 200,000 clones, with about 12% as singletons. Sample: PBMCs. Source of these receptors: a man aged 50-59 years in good health and CMV-seropositive.

This clone was observed a few times. The gene calls are TRBV25-1 and TRBJ2-1; D may be TRBD1 (5 bases). CDR1 is MGHDK and CDR2 is SYGVNS in the germline V gene. The CDR3 contains 15 residues. Trimming stripped 2 bases from V and 9 bases from J, with 17 bases between. Written as DNA, the CDR3 is TGTGCCAGCAGTGAACCAGGGCAACTAAGTGGTGAGCAGTTCTTC. This sequence encodes CASSEPGQLSGEQFF.

The rearrangement uses TRBV13 and TRBJ2-5; the match to TRBD2 covers 12 bases. J gave up 4 bases and V 1 base, and 1 base lay outside the gene matches. The CDR3 covers 15 residues. In germline, CDR1 is PRHDT, CDR2 FYEKMQ (reference sequence). The CDR3 region is CASSLASGGAETQYF. CDR3 in DNA: TGTGCCAGCAGCTTAGCTAGCGGGGGGGCAGAGACCCAGTACTTC.

This clone was observed a few times. The chain recombines TRBV9 with TRBJ2-1; 8 bases match TRBD2. V shed 4 bases, J shed 5 bases, and the junction held 11 bases outside the gene matches. This CDR3 has 16 residues. The germline gives CDR1 SGDLS, CDR2 YYNGEE. The CDR3 DNA is TGTGCCAGCAGCCCCGCCCCCGGCGGGGGGCACAATGAGCAGTTCTTC. This codes for CASSPAPGGGHNEQFF. The variable domain in full, completed from reference TRBV9 and TRBJ2-1, reads DSGVTQTPKHLITATGQRVTLRCSPRSGDLSVYWYQQSLDQGLQFLIQYYNGEERAKGNILERFSAQQFPDLHSELNLSSLELGDSALYFCASSPAPGGGHNEQFFGPGTRLTVL.

Concerning this clone itself: One end of the junction does not line up with germline, which may come from a read error. This CDR3 is also generated by other DNA sequences in the sample. The CDR3 DNA reads as TGTGCCAGCAATTACAGGGGGCAGAATTCACCTCTCCACTTT. This gives the protein CASNYRGQNSPLHF. The J gene is TRBJ1-6, the V gene TRBV9; 9 bases map to TRBD1. This CDR3 region has 14 residues. Germline V gene data show CDR1 as SGDLS and CDR2 as YYNGEE.

The chain recombines TRBV9 with TRBJ1-6, with D unresolved. The CDR3 is 14 amino acids. Trimming removed 0 bases at V and 4 bases at J, with 5 bases between. The germline gives CDR1 SGDLS, CDR2 YYNGEE. The CDR3 coding sequence is TGTGCCAGCAGCGTAGAGGAGTATAATTCACCCCTCCACTTT. Amino acid sequence: CASSVEEYNSPLHF. Full variable domain (rest looked up from reference TRBV9 and TRBJ1-6): DSGVTQTPKHLITATGQRVTLRCSPRSGDLSVYWYQQSLDQGLQFLIQYYNGEERAKGNILERFSAQQFPDLHSELNLSSLELGDSALYFCASSVEEYNSPLHFGNGTRLTVT.

The V gene is TRBV6-5, the J gene TRBJ2-7; 10 positions agree with TRBD2. The CDR3 has 15 amino acids. Germline values: CDR1 MNHEY, CDR2 SVGAGI. V lost 6 bases to trimming and J lost 4 bases; unmatched junction nucleotides: 9. The CDR3 loop is CASSRPLAGDYEQYF. CDR3 bases: TGTGCCAGCAGCCGACCCCTAGCGGGGGATTACGAGCAGTACTTC.

This clone was picked up a small number of times. V usage is TRBV5-4 and J usage is TRBJ1-2; TRBD1 aligns across 11 bases. The CDR3 is 14 residues long. After removal of 2 bases from V and 7 bases from J, the junction contained 4 bases not matched to a gene. Germline-derived CDR1 and CDR2 are SGHNT and YYREEE (reference sequence). The CDR3 is CASSFGQGARGYTF. In nucleotides, the CDR3 is TGTGCCAGCAGCTTTGGACAGGGGGCTCGTGGCTACACCTTC.

This clone was found a few times. The genes are TRBV18 and TRBJ2-1, with D unclear. Trimming removed 3 bases from V and 9 bases from J, with 12 bases in between. CDR3 length equals 13 residues. Germline values: CDR1 KGHSH, CDR2 LQKENI. Here the CDR3 DNA reads TGTGCCAGCTCACCCCTCCAGTCGGGTGAGCAGTTCTTC. Translation: CASSPLQSGEQFF.

This clone was recorded a few times. The chain carries TRBV29-1 and TRBJ1-2; a weak D match, TRBD1 (5 bases). The V gene's germline CDR1 is SQVTM and CDR2 ANQGSEA. CDR3 length: 13 amino acids. V dropped 0 bases and J dropped 4 bases, with 9 bases sitting between them. The CDR3 here is CSVEDQGAYGYTF. CDR3 coding DNA: TGCAGCGTTGAAGATCAAGGGGCCTATGGCTACACCTTC.

CDR3 nucleotides: TGTGCCAGCAGCCGCGACAGTGGGACTTACAATGAGCAGTTCTTC. Its protein is CASSRDSGTYNEQFF. This chain connects TRBV5-6 to TRBJ2-1; D is perhaps TRBD2 (6 bases). Germline V gene sequence: CDR1 SGHDT, CDR2 YYEEEE. V was trimmed by 4 bases and J by 4 bases, leaving 15 bases between them. CDR3 length: 15 amino acids.

The rearrangement joins TRBV15 to TRBJ2-3, with TRBD1 matching 11 bases. The V segment lost 1 base and the J segment 6 bases; nucleotides outside the gene matches: 6. The CDR3 has 16 amino acids. In germline, CDR1 is LNHNV, CDR2 YYDKDF (reference sequence). The CDR3: CATSRVRDRGSDTQYF. CDR3 DNA: TGTGCCACCAGCAGAGTCCGGGACAGGGGGTCCGATACGCAGTATTTT.

This clone was counted between two and nine times. This chain links TRBV19 with TRBJ1-5, with 8 bases aligning to TRBD1. Germline CDR1 LNHDA, CDR2 SQIVND (reference sequence). The length of the CDR3 is 20 residues. V dropped 8 bases and J dropped 0; count of bases not matched to a gene: 21. DNA of the CDR3: TGTGCCAGTCCCCAAACCCCCGGGACAGGTCATGGGTATAGCAATCAGCCCCAGCATTTT. It yields the protein CASPQTPGTGHGYSNQPQHF.

The CDR3: CASSQVAGLLNSPLHF. The CDR3 DNA sequence: TGCGCCAGCAGCCAAGTGGCCGGACTACTCAATTCACCCCTCCACTTT. This sequence joins TRBV4-3 and TRBJ1-6; D not resolved. Deletions cut 1 base from V and 7 bases from J, with 14 bases between. The CDR3 is 16 residues long. The germline gives CDR1 LGHNA, CDR2 YSLEER.

This chain uses TRBV7-9 with TRBJ1-5; the match to TRBD1 covers 8 bases. This CDR3 comprises 13 residues. The germline gives CDR1 SEHNR, CDR2 FQNEAQ (reference sequence). Unmatched junction bases numbered 5, after V lost 5 bases and J lost 8 bases. CDR3 in DNA: TGTGCCAGCAGCATCGGGGGACAGGAGCCCCAGCATTTT. Translation: CASSIGGQEPQHF.

This clone was detected only a few times. The chain employs TRBV7-6 and TRBJ2-7; D not resolved. Germline CDR1 is SGHVS and CDR2 is FNYEAQ. Trimming pared 5 bases from V and 3 bases from J, leaving 14 bases between. This CDR3 spans 14 amino acids. The CDR3 protein is CASSAALRNYEQYF. The CDR3 DNA is TGTGCCAGCAGCGCCGCCCTCAGGAACTACGAGCAGTACTTC. Combining the CDR3 with reference TRBV7-6 and TRBJ2-7 gives the whole variable domain GAGVSQSPRYKVTKRGQDVALRCDPISGHVSLYWYRQALGQGPEFLTYFNYEAQQDKSGLPNDRFSAERPEGSISTLTIQRTEQRDSAMYRCASSAALRNYEQYFGPGTRLTVT.

This clone has only a few counts. The V gene is TRBV9, the J gene TRBJ2-3, with TRBD2 matching 14 bases. The ends lost 3 bases at V and 9 bases at J; junction bases unmatched: 3. CDR3 size: 14 residues. Germline assignment: CDR1 SGDLS and CDR2 YYNGEE. The CDR3 spells CASSETSGGATQYF. Written as DNA, the CDR3 is TGTGCCAGCAGCGAGACTAGCGGGGGGGCAACGCAGTATTTT.

Here the CDR3 DNA reads TGTGCCAGCAGTTTGGCAGGGGCAGGTTACACTGAAGCTTTCTTT. The encoded protein is CASSLAGAGYTEAFF. The chain carries TRBV27 and TRBJ1-1, with D perhaps TRBD1 (6 bases). This CDR3 has 15 residues. Germline CDR1 is MNHEY and CDR2 is SMNVEV (reference sequence). V was trimmed by 3 bases and J by 3 bases, leaving 14 bases between them.

This clone has only a few counts. V and J are TRBV11-1 and TRBJ2-2, with D unclear. This CDR3 spans 12 amino acids. Germline loops: CDR1 SGHAT, CDR2 FQDESV (reference sequence). Trimming removed 4 bases from V and 9 bases from J, with 9 bases in between. CDR3 loop: CASSSSSRELFF. The DNA of the CDR3 is TGTGCCAGCAGCTCCAGTAGCCGGGAGCTGTTTTTT.

This clone has a handful of counts. This chain links TRBV5-1 with TRBJ2-7, with 13 bases aligning to TRBD2. The CDR3 has 15 amino acids. The germline gives CDR1 SGHRS, CDR2 YFSETQ. The V gene end was trimmed by 3 bases and the J gene end by 5 bases; junction bases not matched to a gene: 5. The CDR3 nucleotides are TGCGCCAGCAGCTCGGGACTAGCGGGGTCCCACGAGCAGTACTTC. This translates into CASSSGLAGSHEQYF.

The J gene is TRBJ1-5, the V gene TRBV28, with D uncertain. This CDR3 comprises 16 residues. The V end was cut by 7 bases, the J end by 15 bases, with 31 bases between. Germline V CDR1 and CDR2: MDHEN, SYDVKM. DNA of the CDR3: TGTGCCAGCACGCCTCCGGCGGGCCAGAGGGATTACCTACGGCATTTT. Its protein product is CASTPPAGQRDYLRHF.

This clone has just a few counts. This chain connects TRBV18 to TRBJ2-1, with no clear D. This CDR3 is 13 amino acids long. Germline V CDR1 and CDR2: KGHSH, LQKENI. The V gene lost 3 bases and the J gene lost 8 bases, with 11 bases spanning the gap. This CDR3 reads CASSPQVQDEQFF. Written as DNA, the CDR3 is TGTGCCAGCTCACCTCAGGTTCAGGATGAGCAGTTCTTC.

This clone was observed a few times. The chain couples TRBV7-2 to TRBJ1-1; D not certain. The CDR3 is made up of 14 amino acids. Germline CDR1 and CDR2: SGHTA and FQGNSA. The V end was cut by 2 bases, the J end by 3 bases, with 10 bases between. This chain's CDR3 is CASSLNSKHTEAFF. The CDR3 nucleotides read TGTGCCAGCAGCTTAAACAGCAAACACACTGAAGCTTTCTTT.

The chain couples TRBV27 to TRBJ2-2; the match to TRBD2 covers 12 bases. This CDR3 has 15 amino acids. V was clipped by 5 bases and J by 4 bases; unmatched bases: 2. Germline CDR1 is MNHEY and CDR2 is SMNVEV (reference sequence). Written as DNA, the CDR3 is TGTGCCAGCAGTCTAGCGGGGGGGCTCACCGGGGAGCTGTTTTTT. Its translation: CASSLAGGLTGELFF.

The gene calls are TRBV19 and TRBJ1-1, with D possibly being TRBD1 (6 bases). The CDR3 spans 13 residues. Germline V gives CDR1 LNHDA, CDR2 SQIVND (reference sequence). The V gene lost 10 bases and the J gene lost 0 bases, with 12 bases spanning the gap. The CDR3 bases are TGTGCCACAGGGGTTTCTATGAACACTGAAGCTTTCTTT. Amino acid sequence: CATGVSMNTEAFF. Variable domain in full (rest from reference TRBV19 and TRBJ1-1): DGGITQSPKYLFRKEGQNVTLSCEQNLNHDAMYWYRQDPGQGLRLIYYSQIVNDFQKGDIAEGYSVSREKKESFPLTVTSAQKNPTAFYLCATGVSMNTEAFFGQGTRLTVV.

The V and J genes are TRBV10-1 and TRBJ1-6; D is undetermined. V lost 4 bases and J lost 8, with 9 bases in between. Germline-derived CDR1 and CDR2 are WNHNN and SYGVQD (reference sequence). The CDR3 extends over 13 amino acids. The CDR3 bases are TGCGCCAGCAGTGCTCGTATCTATTCACCCCTCCACTTT. Protein sequence: CASSARIYSPLHF.

The chain uses TRBV7-2 and TRBJ2-7, with 7 bases fitting TRBD1. The germline gives CDR1 SGHTA, CDR2 FQGNSA. With 5 bases clipped from V and 2 bases from J, the junction kept 3 bases outside the gene matches. The length of the CDR3 is 13 residues. The CDR3 DNA follows: TGTGCCAGCAGCCAGGGACAGACCTACGAGCAGTACTTC. Protein: CASSQGQTYEQYF.